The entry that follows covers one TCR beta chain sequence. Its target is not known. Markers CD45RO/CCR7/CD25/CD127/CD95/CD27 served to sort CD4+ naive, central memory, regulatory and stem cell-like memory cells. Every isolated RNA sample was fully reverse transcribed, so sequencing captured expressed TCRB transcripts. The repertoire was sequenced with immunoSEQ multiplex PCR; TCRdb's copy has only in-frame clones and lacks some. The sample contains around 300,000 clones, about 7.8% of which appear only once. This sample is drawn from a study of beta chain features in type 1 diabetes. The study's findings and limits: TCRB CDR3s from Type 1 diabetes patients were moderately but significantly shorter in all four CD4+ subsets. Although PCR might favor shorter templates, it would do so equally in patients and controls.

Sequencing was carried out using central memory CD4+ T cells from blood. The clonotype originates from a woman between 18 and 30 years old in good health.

The CDR3 DNA reads TGTGCCAGCACCTACGAGCAGTACGTC. This gives the protein CASTYEQYV. The rearrangement joins TRBV25-1 to TRBJ2-7; D gene unclear. Germline V gene sequence: CDR1 MGHDK, CDR2 SYGVNS. The CDR3 covers 9 residues. The germline V and J ends were trimmed by 7 bases and 2 bases, with 0 bases remaining between them.